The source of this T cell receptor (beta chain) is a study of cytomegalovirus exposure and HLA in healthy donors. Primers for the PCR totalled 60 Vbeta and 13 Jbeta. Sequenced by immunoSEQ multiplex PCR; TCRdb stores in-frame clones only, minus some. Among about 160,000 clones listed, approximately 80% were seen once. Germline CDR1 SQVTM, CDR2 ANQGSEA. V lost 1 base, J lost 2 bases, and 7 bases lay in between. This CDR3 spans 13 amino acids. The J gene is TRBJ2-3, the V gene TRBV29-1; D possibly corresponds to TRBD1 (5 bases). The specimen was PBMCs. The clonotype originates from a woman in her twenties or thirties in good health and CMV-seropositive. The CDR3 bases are TGCAGCGTTGAAGCCAGGGTCACAGATACGCAGTATTTT. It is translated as CSVEARVTDTQYF.